The T cell receptor beta chain under discussion was sequenced for a study of cytomegalovirus exposure and HLA in healthy donors. Overall study results and limits: In a later analysis, the majority of CMV-associated beta chains seemingly showed HLA restriction.

Concerning this clone: Its target is unknown.

PCR involved 60 Vbeta and 13 Jbeta primers. The table came from immunoSEQ multiplex PCR; TCRdb's copy has only in-frame clones and leaves some out. Among over 110,000 clones listed, over 65% were seen once. Participants comprised healthy donors of bone marrow. The length of the CDR3 is 12 residues. Germline values: CDR1 MDHEN, CDR2 SYDVKM. Trimming removed 6 bases from V and 6 bases from J, with 9 bases in between. The sequence was collected from a female donor in good health and CMV-seronegative. The V gene is TRBV28, the J gene TRBJ1-5; D gene ambiguous. The sample taken for sequencing was PBMCs. CDR3 sequence: CASRPGSQPQHF. In DNA, the CDR3 is TGTGCCAGCAGACCGGGGAGTCAGCCCCAGCATTTT.